A single sample is the source of the 2 T cell receptor beta chains below, sequenced in a study of CD8 T cells in ankylosing spondylitis. TCRdb processed the 5' RACE reads anew with MiXCR; each CDR3 protein has one entry. The sample holds under 450,000 distinct CDR3 sequences, 20% to 25% seen once. Sequencing was carried out using blood, either unsorted or a sorted T cell fraction (not recorded which). These receptors all come from a male donor with ankylosing spondylitis or in good health (not recorded which).

This clonotype was seen a handful of times. The chain uses TRBV11-3 and TRBJ2-7, with TRBD1 identical over 8 bases. This CDR3 spans 16 amino acids. Germline lookup yields CDR1 SGHNT and CDR2 YENEEA. J lost 2 bases, V lost 2 bases, and 8 bases had no gene match. The CDR3 is CASSLCRQGLTYEQYF. For the CDR3, the DNA is TGTGCCAGCAGCTTATGCCGACAGGGGCTCACCTACGAGCAGTACTTC.

The chain couples TRBV12-3 or TRBV12-4 to TRBJ2-3, with D perhaps matching TRBD2 (6 bases). This CDR3 contains 14 residues. V lost 6 bases and J lost 13, with 23 bases in between. The CDR3 DNA sequence: TGTGCCAGCAGCCTGACTAGGAAACCAGATACTGAGTATTTT. Translation: CASSLTRKPDTEYF.